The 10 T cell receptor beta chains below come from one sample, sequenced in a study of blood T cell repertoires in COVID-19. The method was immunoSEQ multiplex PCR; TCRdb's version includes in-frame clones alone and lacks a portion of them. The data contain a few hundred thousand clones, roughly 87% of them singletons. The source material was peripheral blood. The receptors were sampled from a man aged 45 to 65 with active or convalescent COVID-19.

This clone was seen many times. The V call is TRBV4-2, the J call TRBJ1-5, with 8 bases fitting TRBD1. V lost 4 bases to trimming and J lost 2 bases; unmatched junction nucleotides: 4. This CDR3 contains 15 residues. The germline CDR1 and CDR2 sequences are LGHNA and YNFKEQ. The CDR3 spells CASSLTGEGNQPQHF. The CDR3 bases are TGTGCCAGCAGCCTGACAGGGGAGGGCAATCAGCCCCAGCATTTT.

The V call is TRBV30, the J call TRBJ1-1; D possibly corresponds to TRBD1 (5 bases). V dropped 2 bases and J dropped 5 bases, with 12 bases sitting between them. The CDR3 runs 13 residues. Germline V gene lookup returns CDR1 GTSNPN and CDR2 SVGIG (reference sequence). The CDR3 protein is CAWSKGLETEAFF. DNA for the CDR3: TGTGCCTGGAGTAAGGGGCTGGAGACTGAAGCTTTCTTT.

CDR3 coding DNA: TGTGCCAGCAGCTTAGCCGGGACAGGGGGAAGGGGTGAAGCTTTCTTT. This translates into CASSLAGTGGRGEAFF. V usage is TRBV7-2 and J usage is TRBJ1-1, with 11 bases matching TRBD1. Germline values: CDR1 SGHTA, CDR2 FQGNSA. V shed 0 bases, J shed 7 bases, and the junction held 7 bases outside the gene matches. The CDR3 is made up of 16 amino acids.

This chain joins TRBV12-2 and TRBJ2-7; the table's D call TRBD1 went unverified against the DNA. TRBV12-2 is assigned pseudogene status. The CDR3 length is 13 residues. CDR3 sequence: CASLGTGNHEQYF. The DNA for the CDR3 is TGTGCAAGTCTCGGGACAGGGAACCACGAGCAGTACTTC.

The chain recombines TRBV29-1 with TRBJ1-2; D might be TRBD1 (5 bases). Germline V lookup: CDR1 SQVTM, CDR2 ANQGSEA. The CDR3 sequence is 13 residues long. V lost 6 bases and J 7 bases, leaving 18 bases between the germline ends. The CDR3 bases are TGCAGCGTCGAAACGGTCCAGGGCCGTGGCTACACCTTC. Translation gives CSVETVQGRGYTF.

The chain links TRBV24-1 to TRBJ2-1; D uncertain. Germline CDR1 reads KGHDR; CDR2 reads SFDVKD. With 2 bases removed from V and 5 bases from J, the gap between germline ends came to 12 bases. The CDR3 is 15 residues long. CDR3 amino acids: CATSDSGLPHNEQFF. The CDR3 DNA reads TGTGCCACCAGTGATTCGGGTTTGCCCCACAATGAGCAGTTCTTC.

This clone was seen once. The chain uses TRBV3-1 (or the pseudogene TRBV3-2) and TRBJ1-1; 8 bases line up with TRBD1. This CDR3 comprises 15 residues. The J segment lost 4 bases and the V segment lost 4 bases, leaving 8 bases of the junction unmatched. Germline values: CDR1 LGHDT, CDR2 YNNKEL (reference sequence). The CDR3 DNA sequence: TGTGCCAGCAGCCTAGGGGACAGGACATTCACTGAAGCTTTCTTT. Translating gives CASSLGDRTFTEAFF.

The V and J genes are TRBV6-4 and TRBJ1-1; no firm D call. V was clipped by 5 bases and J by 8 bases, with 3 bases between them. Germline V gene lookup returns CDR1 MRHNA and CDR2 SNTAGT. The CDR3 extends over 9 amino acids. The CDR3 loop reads CASSLEAFF. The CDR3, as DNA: TGTGCCAGCAGTTTAGAAGCTTTCTTT.

The CDR3 loop is CASSENRYEQYF. In nucleotides, the CDR3 is TGTGCCAGCAGTGAAAACAGGTACGAGCAGTACTTC. The chain has TRBV2 and TRBJ2-7, with D maybe TRBD1 (5 bases). Germline loops: CDR1 SNHLY, CDR2 FYNNEI. V was trimmed by 2 bases and J by 4 bases, leaving 6 bases between them. CDR3 size: 12 residues.

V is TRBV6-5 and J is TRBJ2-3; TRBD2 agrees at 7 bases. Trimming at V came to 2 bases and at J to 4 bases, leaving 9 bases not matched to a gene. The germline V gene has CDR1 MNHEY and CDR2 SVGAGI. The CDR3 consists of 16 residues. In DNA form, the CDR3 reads TGTGCCAGCAGTTACCGACTAGCTCTGACCGCAGATACGCAGTATTTT. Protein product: CASSYRLALTADTQYF.